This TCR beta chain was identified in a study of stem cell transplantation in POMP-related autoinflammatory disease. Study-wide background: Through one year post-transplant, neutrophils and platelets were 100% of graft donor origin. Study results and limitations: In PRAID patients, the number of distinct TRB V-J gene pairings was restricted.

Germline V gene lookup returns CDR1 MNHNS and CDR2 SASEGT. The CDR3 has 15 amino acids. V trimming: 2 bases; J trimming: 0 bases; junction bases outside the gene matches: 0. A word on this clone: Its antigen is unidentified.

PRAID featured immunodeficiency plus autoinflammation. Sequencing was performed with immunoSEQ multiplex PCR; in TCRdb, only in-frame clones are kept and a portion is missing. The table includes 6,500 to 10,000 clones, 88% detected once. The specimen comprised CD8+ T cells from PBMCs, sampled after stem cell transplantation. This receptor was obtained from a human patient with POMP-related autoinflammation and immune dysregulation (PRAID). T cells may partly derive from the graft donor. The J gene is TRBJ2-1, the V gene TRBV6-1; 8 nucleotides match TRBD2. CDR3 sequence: CASSELAGSYNEQFF. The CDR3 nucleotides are TGTGCCAGCAGTGAACTAGCGGGCTCCTACAATGAGCAGTTCTTC.